A selection of T cell receptor beta chains follows, all from one sample in a study of T cell responses to AZD1222 COVID-19 vaccine. Assay used: immunoSEQ multiplex PCR; TCRdb lists only in-frame clones, some missing. The sample holds roughly 77,000 clones, roughly 90% seen once. The sequenced sample was peripheral blood, obtained on day 0 of AZD1222 vaccination. These receptors came from an adult in good health. Both conserved end residues are part of each CDR3. A D gene is named only where the DNA matches it firmly. Size values are once, few and many counts, or a class for expanded clones, and some rows have none.

J gene	clone size	V gene	D gene	CDR3 DNA	CDR3 protein
TRBJ1-4	-	TRBV6-5	-	TGTGCCAGCAGTTACCAAGAGCCGGGACAAGGAAAACTGTTTTTT	CASSYQEPGQGKLFF
TRBJ1-2	-	TRBV4-1	TRBD1	TGCGCCAGCAGCCGAGTGGGAACAGGGGGTGGCTACACCTTC	CASSRVGTGGGYTF
TRBJ2-3	-	TRBV27	-	TGTGCCAGCAGTTACCTCCCAACAACAGGAGATACGCAGTATTTT	CASSYLPTTGDTQYF
TRBJ1-2	-	TRBV19	-	TGTGCCAGTAGCGATGGATCAGGGGCCTACGGCTACACCTTC	CASSDGSGAYGYTF
TRBJ1-5	-	TRBV20-1	-	TGCAGTGCTAGTGAGAGGCGGGGTACGCAGCCCCAGCATTTT	CSASERRGTQPQHF
TRBJ1-2	-	TRBV11-3	-	TGTGCCAGCAGCTTAGAGAACGGGACATCCTTC	CASSLENGTSF
TRBJ2-2	-	TRBV11-3	-	TGTGCCAGCAGCTTAGGACGCCACACCGGGGAGCTGTTTTTT	CASSLGRHTGELFF
TRBJ1-2	once	TRBV28	-	TGTGCCAGCAGCCCCGCCGGGGTATACAATGGCTACACCTTC	CASSPAGVYNGYTF
TRBJ2-7	-	TRBV4-3	TRBD2	TGCGCCAGCAGCCAGGGACTAGCGGGGGTGTCCTACGAGCAGTACTTC	CASSQGLAGVSYEQYF
TRBJ1-2	-	TRBV30	-	TGTGCCTGGAGACCTGGTGGGGCTAACTATGGCTACACCTTC	CAWRPGGANYGYTF
TRBJ1-4	-	TRBV2	TRBD1	TGTGCCAGCAGGGAGACAGGGGGCGGCGAAAAACTGTTTTTT	CASRETGGGEKLFF
TRBJ1-4	-	TRBV4-2	-	TGTGCCAGCAGCCAAATACTAGGGGCTAATGAAAAACTGTTTTTT	CASSQILGANEKLFF
TRBJ2-7	-	TRBV19	-	TGTGCCAGTAGCCCTTCAGTTGGCGAGCAGTACTTC	CASSPSVGEQYF
TRBJ1-1	-	TRBV5-6	-	TGTGCCAGCAGCCCCGATCCGGTTGGCACTGAAGCTTTCTTT	CASSPDPVGTEAFF
TRBJ1-2	-	TRBV29-1	TRBD1	TGCAGCGTCCGGACAGGGAACTATGGCTACACCTTC	CSVRTGNYGYTF
TRBJ1-2	-	TRBV6-5	TRBD1	TGTGCCGTACAGACAGGGGGCTCTGGCTACACCTTC	CAVQTGGSGYTF
TRBJ1-1	-	TRBV5-1	TRBD1	TGCGCCAGCAGCTTGGGACAGGGGAGGAGCACTGAAGCTTTCTTT	CASSLGQGRSTEAFF
TRBJ2-3	-	TRBV14	-	TGTGCCAGCAGCCCCTTGGACGGTCGCACAGATACGCAGTATTTT	CASSPLDGRTDTQYF
TRBJ1-2	-	TRBV11-2	-	TGTGCCAGCAGCTCACCAGGGACTGCTAACTATGGCTACACCTTC	CASSSPGTANYGYTF
TRBJ2-5	few	TRBV5-1	TRBD2	TGCGCCAGCAGCGGCGGGACTAAAGACCAAGAGACCCAGTACTTC	CASSGGTKDQETQYF